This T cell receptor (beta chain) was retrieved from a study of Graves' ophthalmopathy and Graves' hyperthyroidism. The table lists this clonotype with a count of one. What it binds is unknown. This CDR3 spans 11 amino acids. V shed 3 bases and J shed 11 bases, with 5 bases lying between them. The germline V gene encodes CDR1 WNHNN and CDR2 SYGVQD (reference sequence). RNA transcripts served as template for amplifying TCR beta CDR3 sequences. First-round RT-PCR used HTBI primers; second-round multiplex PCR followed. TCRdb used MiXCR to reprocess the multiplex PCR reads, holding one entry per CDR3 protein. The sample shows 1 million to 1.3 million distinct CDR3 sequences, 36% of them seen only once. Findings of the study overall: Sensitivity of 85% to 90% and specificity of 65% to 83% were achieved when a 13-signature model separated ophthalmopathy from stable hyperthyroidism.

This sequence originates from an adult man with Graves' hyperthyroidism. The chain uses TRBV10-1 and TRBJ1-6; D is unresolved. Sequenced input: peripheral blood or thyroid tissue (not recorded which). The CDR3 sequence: CASSDDTPLHF. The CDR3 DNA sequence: TGCGCCAGCAGTGATGATACACCCCTCCACTTT.